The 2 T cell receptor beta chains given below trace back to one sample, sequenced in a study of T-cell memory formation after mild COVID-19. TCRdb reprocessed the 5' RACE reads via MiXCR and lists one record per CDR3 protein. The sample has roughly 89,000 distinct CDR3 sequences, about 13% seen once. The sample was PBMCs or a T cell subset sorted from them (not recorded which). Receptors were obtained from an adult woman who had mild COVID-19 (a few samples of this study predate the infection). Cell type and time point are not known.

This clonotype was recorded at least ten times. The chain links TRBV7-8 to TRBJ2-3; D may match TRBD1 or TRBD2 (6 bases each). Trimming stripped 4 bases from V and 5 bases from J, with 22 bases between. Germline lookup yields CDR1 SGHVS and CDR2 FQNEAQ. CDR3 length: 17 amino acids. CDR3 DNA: TGTGCCAGCAGCTCCGACGGGGGCCCCCGAGAAGAAGATACGCAGTATTTT. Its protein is CASSSDGGPREEDTQYF.

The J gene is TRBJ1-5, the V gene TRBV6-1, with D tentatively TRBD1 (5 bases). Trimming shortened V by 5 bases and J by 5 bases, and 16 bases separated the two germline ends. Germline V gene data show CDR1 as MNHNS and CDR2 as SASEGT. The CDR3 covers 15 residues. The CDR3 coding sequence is TGTGCCAGCAGTTCCCCCGGGGACGGATATCAGCCCCAGCATTTT. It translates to CASSSPGDGYQPQHF.